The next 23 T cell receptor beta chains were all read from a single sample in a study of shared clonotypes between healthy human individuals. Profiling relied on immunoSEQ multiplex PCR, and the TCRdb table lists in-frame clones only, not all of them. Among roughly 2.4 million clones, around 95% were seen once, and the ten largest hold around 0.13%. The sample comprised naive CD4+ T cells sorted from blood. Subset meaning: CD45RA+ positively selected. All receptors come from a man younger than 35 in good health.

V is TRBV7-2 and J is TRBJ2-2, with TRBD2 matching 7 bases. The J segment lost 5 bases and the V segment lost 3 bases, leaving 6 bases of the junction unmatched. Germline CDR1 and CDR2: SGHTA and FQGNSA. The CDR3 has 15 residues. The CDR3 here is CASSLTAGTTGELFF. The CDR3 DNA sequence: TGTGCCAGCAGCTTGACAGCGGGGACTACCGGGGAGCTGTTTTTT.

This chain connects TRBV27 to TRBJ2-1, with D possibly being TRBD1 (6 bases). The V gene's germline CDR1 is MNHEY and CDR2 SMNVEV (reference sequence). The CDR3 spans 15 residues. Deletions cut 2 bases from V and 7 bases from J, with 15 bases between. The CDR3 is CASSLGQGLANEQFF. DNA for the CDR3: TGTGCCAGCAGTTTAGGTCAGGGGTTGGCTAATGAGCAGTTCTTC.

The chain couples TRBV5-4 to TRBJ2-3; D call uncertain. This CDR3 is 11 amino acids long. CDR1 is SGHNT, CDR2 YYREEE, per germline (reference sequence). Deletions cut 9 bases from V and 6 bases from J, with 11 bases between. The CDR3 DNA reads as TGTGCCACTTCACGGGCGGATACGCAGTATTTT. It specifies CATSRADTQYF.

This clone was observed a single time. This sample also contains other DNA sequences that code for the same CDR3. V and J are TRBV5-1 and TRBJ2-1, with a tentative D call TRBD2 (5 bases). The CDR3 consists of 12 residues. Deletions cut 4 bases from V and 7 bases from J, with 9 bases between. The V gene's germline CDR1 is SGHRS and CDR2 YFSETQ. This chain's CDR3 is CASSRPGNEQFF. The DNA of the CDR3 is TGCGCCAGCAGCCGACCGGGAAATGAGCAGTTCTTC.

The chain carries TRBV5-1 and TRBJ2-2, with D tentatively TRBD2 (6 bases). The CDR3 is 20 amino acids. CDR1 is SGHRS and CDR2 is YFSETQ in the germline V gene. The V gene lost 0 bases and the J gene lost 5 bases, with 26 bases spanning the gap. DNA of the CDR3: TGCGCCAGCAGCTTGGTCGGGGGTTCAGGCGGCTCTTTCTCAACCGGGGAGCTGTTTTTT. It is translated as CASSLVGGSGGSFSTGELFF. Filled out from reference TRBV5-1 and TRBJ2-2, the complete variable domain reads KAGVTQTPRYLIKTRGQQVTLSCSPISGHRSVSWYQQTPGQGLQFLFEYFSETQRNKGNFPGRFSGRQFSNSRSEMNVSTLELGDSALYLCASSLVGGSGGSFSTGELFFGEGSRLTVL.

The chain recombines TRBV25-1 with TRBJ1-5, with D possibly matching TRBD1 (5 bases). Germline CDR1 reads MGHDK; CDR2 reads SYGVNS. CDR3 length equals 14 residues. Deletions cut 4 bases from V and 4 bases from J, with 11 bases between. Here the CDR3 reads CASSGDHRNQPQHF. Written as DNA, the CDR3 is TGTGCCAGCAGTGGAGACCACAGGAATCAGCCCCAGCATTTT.

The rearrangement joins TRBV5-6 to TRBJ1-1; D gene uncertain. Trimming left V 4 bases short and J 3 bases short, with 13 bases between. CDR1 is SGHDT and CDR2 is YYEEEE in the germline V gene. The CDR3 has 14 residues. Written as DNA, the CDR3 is TGTGCCAGCAGCGACGCTGGGGTCGACACTGAAGCTTTCTTT. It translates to CASSDAGVDTEAFF.

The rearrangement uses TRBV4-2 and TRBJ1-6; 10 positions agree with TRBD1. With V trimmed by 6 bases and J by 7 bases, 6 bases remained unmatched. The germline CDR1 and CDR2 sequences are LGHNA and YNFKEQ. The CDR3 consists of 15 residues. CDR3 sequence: CASRGTGAVNSPLHF. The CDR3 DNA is TGTGCCAGCAGGGGGACAGGGGCGGTCAATTCACCCCTCCACTTT.

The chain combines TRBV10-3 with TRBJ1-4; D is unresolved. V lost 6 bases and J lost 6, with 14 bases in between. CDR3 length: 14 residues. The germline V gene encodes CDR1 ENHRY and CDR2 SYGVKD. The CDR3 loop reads CAISLRLWDEKLFF. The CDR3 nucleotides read TGTGCCATCAGCCTTCGGTTATGGGATGAAAAACTGTTTTTT.

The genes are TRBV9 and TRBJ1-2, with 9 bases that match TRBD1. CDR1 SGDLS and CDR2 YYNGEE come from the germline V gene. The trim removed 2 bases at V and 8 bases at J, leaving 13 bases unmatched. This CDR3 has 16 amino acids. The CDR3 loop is CASSVFTGQGMGGYTF. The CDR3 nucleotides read TGTGCCAGCAGCGTTTTTACGGGACAGGGAATGGGCGGCTACACCTTC.

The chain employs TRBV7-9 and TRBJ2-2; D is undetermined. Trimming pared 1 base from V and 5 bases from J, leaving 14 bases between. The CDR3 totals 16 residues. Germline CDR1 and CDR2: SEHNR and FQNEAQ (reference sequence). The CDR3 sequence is CASSLGRAVITGELFF. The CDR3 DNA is TGTGCCAGCAGCTTAGGTCGGGCTGTCATTACCGGGGAGCTGTTTTTT.

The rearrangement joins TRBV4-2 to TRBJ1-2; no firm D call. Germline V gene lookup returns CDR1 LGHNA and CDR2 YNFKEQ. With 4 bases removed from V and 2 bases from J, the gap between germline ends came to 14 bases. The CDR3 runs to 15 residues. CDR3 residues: CASSLSTPANYGYTF. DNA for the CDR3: TGTGCCAGCAGCCTTTCGACACCCGCAAACTATGGCTACACCTTC.

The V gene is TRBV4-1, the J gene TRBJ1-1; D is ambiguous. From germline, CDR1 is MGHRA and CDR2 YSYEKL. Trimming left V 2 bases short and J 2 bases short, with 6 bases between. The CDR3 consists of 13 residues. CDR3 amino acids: CASSQLPNTEAFF. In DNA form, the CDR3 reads TGCGCCAGCAGCCAATTACCCAACACTGAAGCTTTCTTT.

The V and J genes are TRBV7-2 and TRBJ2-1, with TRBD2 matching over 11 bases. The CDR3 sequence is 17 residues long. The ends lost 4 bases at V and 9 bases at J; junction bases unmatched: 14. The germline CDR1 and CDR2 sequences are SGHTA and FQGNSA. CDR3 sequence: CASSSLGVAGGKGEQFF. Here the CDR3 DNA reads TGTGCCAGCAGCTCCCTGGGTGTAGCGGGAGGGAAAGGTGAGCAGTTCTTC.

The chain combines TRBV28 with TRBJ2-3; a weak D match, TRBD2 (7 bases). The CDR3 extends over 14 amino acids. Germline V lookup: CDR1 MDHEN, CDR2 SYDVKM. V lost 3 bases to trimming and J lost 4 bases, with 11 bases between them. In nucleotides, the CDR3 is TGTGCCAGCAGTTTCGAGGGGGGGCCAGATACGCAGTATTTT. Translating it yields CASSFEGGPDTQYF.

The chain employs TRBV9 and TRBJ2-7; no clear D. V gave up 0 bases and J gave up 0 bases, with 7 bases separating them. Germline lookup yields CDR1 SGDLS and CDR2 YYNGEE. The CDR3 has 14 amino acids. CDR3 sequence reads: CASSVEAASYEQYF. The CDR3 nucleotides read TGTGCCAGCAGCGTAGAGGCGGCCTCCTACGAGCAGTACTTC. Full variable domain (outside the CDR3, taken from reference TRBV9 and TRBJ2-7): DSGVTQTPKHLITATGQRVTLRCSPRSGDLSVYWYQQSLDQGLQFLIQYYNGEERAKGNILERFSAQQFPDLHSELNLSSLELGDSALYFCASSVEAASYEQYFGPGTRLTVT.

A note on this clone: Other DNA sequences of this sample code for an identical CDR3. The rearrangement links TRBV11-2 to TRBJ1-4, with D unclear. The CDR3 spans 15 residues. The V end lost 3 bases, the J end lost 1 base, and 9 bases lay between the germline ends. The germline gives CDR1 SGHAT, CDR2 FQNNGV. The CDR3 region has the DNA TGTGCCAGCAGCTTGGGAGGCAGAACTAATGAAAAACTGTTTTTT. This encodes CASSLGGRTNEKLFF.

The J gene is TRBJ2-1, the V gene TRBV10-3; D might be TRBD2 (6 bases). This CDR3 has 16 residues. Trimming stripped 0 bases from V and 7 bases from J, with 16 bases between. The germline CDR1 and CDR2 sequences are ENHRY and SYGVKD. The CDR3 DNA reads TGTGCCATCAGTGAGTCCGCGGGACTGAGCGGTAATGAGCAGTTCTTC. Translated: CAISESAGLSGNEQFF.

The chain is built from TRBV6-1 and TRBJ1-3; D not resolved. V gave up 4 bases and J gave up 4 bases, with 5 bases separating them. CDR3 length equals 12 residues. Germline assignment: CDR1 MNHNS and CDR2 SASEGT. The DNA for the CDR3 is TGTGCCAGCAGTGCTTTAGGAAACACCATATATTTT. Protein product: CASSALGNTIYF.

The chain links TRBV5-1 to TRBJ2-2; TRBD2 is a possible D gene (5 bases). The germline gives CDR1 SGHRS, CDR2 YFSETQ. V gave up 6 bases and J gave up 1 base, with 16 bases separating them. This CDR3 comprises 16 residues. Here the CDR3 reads CASTKVRGVNTGELFF. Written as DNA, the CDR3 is TGCGCCAGCACGAAGGTTCGGGGTGTGAACACCGGGGAGCTGTTTTTT. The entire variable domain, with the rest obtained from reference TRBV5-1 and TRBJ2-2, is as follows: KAGVTQTPRYLIKTRGQQVTLSCSPISGHRSVSWYQQTPGQGLQFLFEYFSETQRNKGNFPGRFSGRQFSNSRSEMNVSTLELGDSALYLCASTKVRGVNTGELFFGEGSRLTVL.

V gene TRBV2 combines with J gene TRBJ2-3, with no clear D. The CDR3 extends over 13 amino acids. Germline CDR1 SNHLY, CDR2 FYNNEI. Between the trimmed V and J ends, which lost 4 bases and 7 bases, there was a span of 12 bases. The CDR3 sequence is CASSVQASYTQYF. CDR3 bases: TGTGCCAGCAGTGTGCAAGCGAGTTATACGCAGTATTTT.

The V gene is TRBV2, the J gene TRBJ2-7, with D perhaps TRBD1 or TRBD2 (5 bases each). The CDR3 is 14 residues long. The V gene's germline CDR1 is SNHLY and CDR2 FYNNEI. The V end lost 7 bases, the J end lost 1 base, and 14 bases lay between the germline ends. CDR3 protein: CASKPGTVSYEQYF. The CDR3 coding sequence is TGTGCCAGCAAACCCGGGACGGTTTCCTACGAGCAGTACTTC.

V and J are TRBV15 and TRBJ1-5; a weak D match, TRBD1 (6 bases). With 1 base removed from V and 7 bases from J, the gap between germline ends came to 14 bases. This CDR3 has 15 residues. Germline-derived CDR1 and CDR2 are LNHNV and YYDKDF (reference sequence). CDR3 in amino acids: CATSRAVGAEQPQHF. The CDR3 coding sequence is TGTGCCACCAGCAGAGCCGTGGGGGCTGAACAGCCCCAGCATTTT.